A single sample gave rise to the 14 T cell receptor beta chains below, sequenced in a study of blood T cells in healthy people across ages. Through a sample-barcoded 5' primer and a J-beta primer mix, a second PCR was run for roughly 7 to 12 cycles. TCRdb reprocessed the 5' RACE reads via MiXCR and lists one record per CDR3 protein. The repertoire includes approximately 960,000 distinct CDR3 sequences, almost 30% of them detected once, and roughly 10% sits in the top ten. The same sample was also studied in work on T cells of mothers and their children.

The source material was blood. Receptors were obtained from a woman in her thirties or forties in good health.

Comments on this clonotype: This may arise from a read error, as a much more abundant clone is one base away. The rearrangement uses TRBV11-2 and TRBJ2-6, with unresolved D. Looked up from germline, CDR1 is SGHAT and CDR2 is FQNNGV. The CDR3 is 17 residues long. V shed 8 bases and J shed 0 bases, with 17 bases lying between them. CDR3 in DNA: TGTGCCAGCGGCCTACGTGACACCTTCTCTGGGGCCAACGTCCTGACTTTC. Amino acid sequence: CASGLRDTFSGANVLTF.

The sample holds a few counts of this clonotype. The genes are TRBV27 and TRBJ2-1; D is perhaps TRBD2 (7 bases). CDR1 and CDR2 (germline): MNHEY, SMNVEV (reference sequence). V was trimmed by 6 bases and J by 2 bases, leaving 14 bases between them. This CDR3 has 15 residues. The chain's CDR3 is CASSHEGGAYNEQFF. The CDR3 DNA follows: TGTGCCAGCAGCCACGAGGGGGGGGCCTACAATGAGCAGTTCTTC.

There are a few counts of this clonotype. The gene calls are TRBV4-1 and TRBJ2-3, with D hard to call. Looked up from germline, CDR1 is MGHRA and CDR2 is YSYEKL. This CDR3 region has 15 residues. The V end was cut by 1 base, the J end by 2 bases, with 10 bases between. CDR3 in amino acids: CASSQAQSYTDTQYF. The CDR3 nucleotides are TGCGCCAGCAGCCAAGCCCAGTCTTACACAGATACGCAGTATTTT.

Only a few counts were recorded for this clonotype. The rearrangement uses TRBV6-5 and TRBJ1-5, with D hard to call. V was cut by 4 bases and J by 2 bases, with 12 bases left in between. Germline V gene sequence: CDR1 MNHEY, CDR2 SVGAGI. This CDR3 region has 15 residues. In DNA, the CDR3 is TGTGCCAGCAGTTTGGGGTATCTGGGCAATCAGCCCCAGCATTTT. This codes for CASSLGYLGNQPQHF.

V usage is TRBV6-1 and J usage is TRBJ1-1; TRBD1 aligns across 9 bases. From germline, CDR1 is MNHNS and CDR2 SASEGT. This CDR3 comprises 13 residues. Losses at the gene ends were 10 bases for V and 5 bases for J; bases not matched to a gene: 8. CDR3: CATRTGGKTEAFF. The CDR3 coding sequence is TGTGCCACCCGTACAGGGGGCAAAACTGAAGCTTTCTTT.

This clonotype was detected ten times or more. The chain carries TRBV11-2 and TRBJ2-7; D unresolved. The V gene's germline CDR1 is SGHAT and CDR2 FQNNGV. Trimming removed 3 bases at V and 5 bases at J, with 8 bases between. The CDR3 totals 12 residues. The CDR3 DNA is TGTGCCAGCAGCTTTGCTGAGGACGAGCAGTACTTC. Protein: CASSFAEDEQYF.

Many counts were recorded for this clonotype. CDR3 sequence (DNA): TGTGCCAGCAGCCAAGATTCGGGGGTCGGGGCCAACGTCCTGACTTTC. Translating gives CASSQDSGVGANVLTF. The chain carries TRBV4-2 and TRBJ2-6; tentative D call: TRBD2 (6 bases). V was pared by 0 bases and J by 4 bases, with 10 bases between. The CDR3 totals 16 residues. Germline CDR1 and CDR2: LGHNA and YNFKEQ.

Comment on this clonotype: This is likely a read error, given that the CDR3 carries no conserved phenylalanine or tryptophan at its end. The chain couples TRBV29-1 to TRBJ2-7; no clear D gene. TRBJ2-5 matches the DNA end more closely, so the J call is doubtful. The CDR3 contains 13 residues. Germline V gene sequence: CDR1 SQVTM, CDR2 ANQGSEA. The CDR3 reads CSVELWQDGTQYL. The CDR3, as DNA: TGCAGCGTTGAACTGTGGCAGGATGGGACCCAGTACTTA.

The sample holds many counts of this clonotype. The V gene is TRBV29-1, the J gene TRBJ2-7, with 12 positions matching TRBD1. V was clipped by 3 bases and J by 5 bases; unmatched bases: 5. The length of the CDR3 is 14 residues. CDR1 is SQVTM and CDR2 is ANQGSEA in the germline V gene. CDR3 amino acids: CSVESGTGGNEQYF. The DNA of the CDR3 is TGCAGCGTTGAGTCTGGGACAGGGGGCAACGAGCAGTACTTC.

This chain uses TRBV28 with TRBJ2-7; weak D call: TRBD2 (6 bases). The CDR3 is 16 amino acids. Germline V gene data show CDR1 as MDHEN and CDR2 as SYDVKM. V lost 4 bases to trimming and J lost 2 bases, with 18 bases between them. The CDR3 DNA reads as TGTGCCAGCAGTTCCAAGTCGTGGACTACCCCCTACGAGCAGTACTTC. Translation: CASSSKSWTTPYEQYF.

This clonotype appeared a few times. This may come from a read error, since a much larger clone is one base off. This chain uses TRBV5-5 with TRBJ2-1, with 12 bases identical to TRBD2. The J call may be faulty, since TRBJ2-7 better matches the DNA end. The V gene's germline CDR1 is SGHKS and CDR2 YYEKEE (reference sequence). CDR3 length equals 16 residues. CDR3 nucleotides: TGTGCCAGCAGCTTCGGACTAGCGGGGATCTACAATGAGCAGTACTTC. Amino acids: CASSFGLAGIYNEQYF.

Only a few counts were recorded for this clonotype. The chain combines TRBV4-2 with TRBJ1-6, with unresolved D. From germline, CDR1 is LGHNA and CDR2 YNFKEQ. Trimming pared 4 bases from V and 8 bases from J, leaving 6 bases between. This CDR3 spans 12 amino acids. CDR3 in DNA: TGTGCCAGCAGCCCAAGGGATTCACCCCTCCACTTT. Translation gives CASSPRDSPLHF.

V gene TRBV30 combines with J gene TRBJ2-2, with unresolved D. V lost 8 bases and J 1 base, leaving 5 bases between the germline ends. The germline V gene encodes CDR1 GTSNPN and CDR2 SVGIG (reference sequence). The CDR3 loop spans 11 amino acids. The CDR3 loop reads CARRNTGELFF. The CDR3 coding sequence is TGTGCCCGCAGGAACACCGGGGAGCTGTTTTTT.

A few counts support this clonotype. The gene calls are TRBV6-1 and TRBJ1-1; no firm D call. Germline lookup yields CDR1 MNHNS and CDR2 SASEGT. Trimming removed 5 bases at V and 4 bases at J, with 20 bases between. This CDR3 spans 16 amino acids. DNA of the CDR3: TGTGCCAGCAGTCTATGGGAGGTACCTTTGGGCACTGAAGCTTTCTTT. This codes for CASSLWEVPLGTEAFF.